This T cell receptor (beta chain) emerged from a study of T cells after yellow fever vaccination. Universal primer sites and UMIs were introduced during 5'RACE template-switching synthesis of TCR cDNA. TCRdb re-called the 5' RACE reads with MiXCR, one entry per CDR3 protein. The sample yields 360,000 or so distinct CDR3 sequences, around 10% seen once. Study-level findings and limits: It was a small share of clonotypes that appeared in both CD4 and CD8 compartments. Most primary-vaccination clones reappeared after the booster (just under 98% CD4, about 87% CD8).

A note on this clonotype: The antigen is undetermined.

The material was PBMCs, obtained on the day of the first yellow fever vaccination. This sequence was found in a man aged 18 to 29 who received the YFV17D yellow fever vaccine.

CDR3 loop: CASSHDRTRGNEQFF. The CDR3 nucleotides read TGCGCCAGCAGCCACGACAGGACCCGAGGAAATGAGCAGTTCTTC. The J gene is TRBJ2-1, the V gene TRBV4-3; tentatively, D is TRBD1 (6 bases). V dropped 3 bases and J dropped 7 bases, with 16 bases sitting between them. The CDR3 has 15 amino acids. Germline-derived CDR1 and CDR2 are LGHNA and YSLEER.